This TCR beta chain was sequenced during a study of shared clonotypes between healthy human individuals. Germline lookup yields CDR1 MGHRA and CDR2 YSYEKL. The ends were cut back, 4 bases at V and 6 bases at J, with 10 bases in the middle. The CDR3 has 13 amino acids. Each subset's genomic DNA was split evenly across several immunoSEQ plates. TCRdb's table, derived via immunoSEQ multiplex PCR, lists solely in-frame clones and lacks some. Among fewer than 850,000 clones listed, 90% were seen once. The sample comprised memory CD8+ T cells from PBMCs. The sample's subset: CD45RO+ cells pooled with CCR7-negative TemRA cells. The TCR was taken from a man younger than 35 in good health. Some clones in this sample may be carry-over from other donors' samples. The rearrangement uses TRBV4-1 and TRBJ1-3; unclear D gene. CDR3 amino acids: CASSPIDANTIYF. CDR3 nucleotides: TGCGCCAGCAGCCCAATTGACGCAAACACCATATATTTT.